This paragraph reports one T cell receptor (beta chain). TCRdb keeps only in-frame clones here, not all; method: immunoSEQ multiplex PCR. The sample gives roughly 61,000 clones, 75% to 95% of which show up once; 2% to 2.5% is in the top ten. Germline CDR1 reads SGDLS; CDR2 reads YYNGEE. The CDR3 runs 13 residues. Trimming removed 0 bases from V and 3 bases from J, with 7 bases in between. This record comes from a study of blood T cell repertoires in COVID-19. The overall study: Both acute and convalescent COVID-19 samples were obtained from the United States, Italy and Spain. Sample material is recorded as cDNA or gDNA derived from T cells, B-cell-depleted T cells, or PBMCs.

The receptor was derived from a man aged 55-75 years with acute or convalescent COVID-19. The chain employs TRBV9 and TRBJ2-7; no reliable D call. The sequenced sample consisted of peripheral blood. The DNA for the CDR3 is TGTGCCAGCAGCGTAGCCCACGGCTACGAGCAGTACTTC. The encoded protein is CASSVAHGYEQYF.